A selection of T cell receptor beta chains follows, all from one sample in a study of blood T cell repertoires in COVID-19. Using immunoSEQ multiplex PCR, the repertoire was profiled, and TCRdb retains in-frame clones only, with some absent. Of roughly 380,000 clones in the sample, around 85% were seen once. Sequenced sample: peripheral blood. Source of these receptors: a woman under 30 with acute or convalescent COVID-19. CDR3s include the opening cysteine and the closing phenylalanine or tryptophan. A D gene is named only where the DNA matches it firmly. The size entry is marked missing in some rows and otherwise reads once, few, many or a size class.

d_call: NA; cdr3_length: 13; j_call: TRBJ1-4; clone_size: NA; v_call: TRBV27; cdr3_aa: CASSPWEPEKLFF; cdr3_nt: TGTGCCAGCAGTCCCTGGGAGCCTGAAAAACTGTTTTTT
d_call: TRBD1; cdr3_length: 15; j_call: TRBJ1-3; clone_size: once; v_call: TRBV2; cdr3_aa: CASTGTGKVGNTIYF; cdr3_nt: TGTGCCAGTACCGGGACAGGGAAGGTTGGAAACACCATATATTTT
d_call: TRBD1; cdr3_length: 16; j_call: TRBJ1-1; clone_size: once; v_call: TRBV10-1; cdr3_aa: CASSVPDRNSNTEAFF; cdr3_nt: TGCGCCAGCAGTGTCCCGGACAGGAACTCGAACACTGAAGCTTTCTTT
d_call: TRBD2; cdr3_length: 15; j_call: TRBJ2-7; clone_size: NA; v_call: TRBV5-1; cdr3_aa: CASSLAVAGAAEQYF; cdr3_nt: TGCGCCAGCAGCTTGGCAGTAGCGGGAGCGGCCGAGCAGTACTTC
d_call: NA; cdr3_length: 13; j_call: TRBJ1-1; clone_size: NA; v_call: TRBV29-1; cdr3_aa: CSVESTANTEAFF; cdr3_nt: TGCAGCGTTGAGAGCACCGCGAACACTGAAGCTTTCTTT
d_call: TRBD1; cdr3_length: 13; j_call: TRBJ1-5; clone_size: once; v_call: TRBV12-3/TRBV12-4; cdr3_aa: CASKQQGRQPQHF; cdr3_nt: TGTGCCAGCAAACAACAGGGGAGACAGCCCCAGCATTTT
d_call: TRBD1; cdr3_length: 14; j_call: TRBJ2-3; clone_size: once; v_call: TRBV10-3; cdr3_aa: CAISKDRDADTQYF; cdr3_nt: TGTGCCATCAGTAAGGACAGGGACGCAGATACGCAGTATTTT
d_call: NA; cdr3_length: 13; j_call: TRBJ2-5; clone_size: NA; v_call: TRBV29-1; cdr3_aa: CSAEQNLGETQYF; cdr3_nt: TGCAGCGCCGAACAGAATTTAGGAGAGACCCAGTACTTC
d_call: TRBD1; cdr3_length: 12; j_call: TRBJ2-5; clone_size: NA; v_call: TRBV30; cdr3_aa: CAWNRGLETQYF; cdr3_nt: TGTGCCTGGAATAGGGGGCTAGAGACCCAGTACTTC
d_call: TRBD2; cdr3_length: 16; j_call: TRBJ2-1; clone_size: few; v_call: TRBV5-1; cdr3_aa: CASSLNLAGGYNEQFF; cdr3_nt: TGCGCCAGCAGCTTGAATTTAGCGGGAGGCTACAATGAGCAGTTCTTC
d_call: NA; cdr3_length: 14; j_call: TRBJ2-1; clone_size: NA; v_call: TRBV29-1; cdr3_aa: CSVEDRAGGGEQFF; cdr3_nt: TGCAGCGTTGAAGATCGGGCGGGCGGCGGTGAGCAGTTCTTC
d_call: NA; cdr3_length: 14; j_call: TRBJ1-2; clone_size: NA; v_call: TRBV3-1/TRBV3-2; cdr3_aa: CASSQTPGGYGYTF; cdr3_nt: TGTGCCAGCAGCCAGACACCGGGAGGCTATGGCTACACCTTC
d_call: NA; cdr3_length: 13; j_call: TRBJ2-7; clone_size: NA; v_call: TRBV7-9; cdr3_aa: CASSWESSYEQYF; cdr3_nt: TGTGCCAGCAGCTGGGAGAGCTCCTACGAGCAGTACTTC
d_call: NA; cdr3_length: 16; j_call: TRBJ1-4; clone_size: NA; v_call: TRBV11-2; cdr3_aa: CASSGLMTGLNEKLFF; cdr3_nt: TGTGCCAGCAGCGGACTCATGACAGGCCTTAATGAAAAACTGTTTTTT
d_call: NA; cdr3_length: 14; j_call: TRBJ2-3; clone_size: NA; v_call: TRBV6-4; cdr3_aa: CASSGSGDSDTQYF; cdr3_nt: TGTGCCAGCAGTGGATCGGGGGACTCAGATACGCAGTATTTT